What follows are 19 T cell receptor beta chains derived from one specimen sequenced in a study of T cells after yellow fever vaccination. TCRdb analysed the 5' RACE reads with MiXCR anew, one entry per CDR3 protein. The data contain some 99,000 distinct CDR3 sequences, roughly 5.8% of them singletons. Sequenced here: CD8+ T cells sorted from PBMCs, sampled 10 days after the yellow fever booster vaccination. These receptors were collected from a man in his late teens or twenties who received the YFV17D yellow fever vaccine.

This clonotype was picked up a small number of times. The chain has TRBV12-3 or TRBV12-4 and TRBJ2-1; D is possibly TRBD1 (6 bases). V was trimmed by 3 bases and J by 2 bases, leaving 20 bases between them. This CDR3 is built from 18 residues. In nucleotides, the CDR3 is TGTGCCAGCAGTTTCCCTTCAGTACAGGGATTTGCCTACAATGAGCAGTTCTTC. It yields the protein CASSFPSVQGFAYNEQFF.

The chain uses TRBV9 and TRBJ1-1; D is undetermined. CDR1 SGDLS and CDR2 YYNGEE come from the germline V gene. The CDR3 spans 13 residues. V lost 5 bases and J lost 4, with 12 bases in between. The CDR3 DNA reads as TGTGCCAGCAGTGGGGTGAGTGGCACTGAAGCTTTCTTT. It codes for CASSGVSGTEAFF.

CDR3 DNA: TGTGCCAGCAGTTTCTCAGGACAGGGGACTTACGAGCAGTACTTC. It yields the protein CASSFSGQGTYEQYF. The chain is built from TRBV27 and TRBJ2-7; 9 bases match TRBD1. V dropped 3 bases and J dropped 4; count of bases not matched to a gene: 7. The germline V gene has CDR1 MNHEY and CDR2 SMNVEV (reference sequence). The CDR3 is made up of 15 amino acids.

Here the CDR3 reads CAISSSGGINEQFF. CDR3 DNA: TGTGCCATCAGTTCTAGCGGGGGTATCAATGAGCAGTTCTTC. The chain couples TRBV10-3 to TRBJ2-1, with 10 positions matching TRBD2. The germline gives CDR1 ENHRY, CDR2 SYGVKD. Germline trimming cut 5 bases from V and 6 bases from J; bases unmatched to any gene: 4. The CDR3 runs 14 residues.

The chain employs TRBV11-1 and TRBJ2-3; D might be TRBD1 (6 bases). Trimming shortened V by 5 bases and J by 4 bases, and 13 bases separated the two germline ends. This CDR3 has 14 residues. Germline CDR1 and CDR2: SGHAT and FQDESV (reference sequence). CDR3 protein: CASSPQGRADTQYF. CDR3 in DNA: TGTGCCAGCAGCCCCCAGGGGCGTGCAGATACGCAGTATTTT.

This clonotype came up a few times. This chain uses TRBV5-6 with TRBJ2-3, with D perhaps matching TRBD2 (7 bases). The V gene's germline CDR1 is SGHDT and CDR2 YYEEEE. The CDR3 runs 14 residues. V was shortened by 5 bases and J by 5 bases, with 15 bases between the two germline ends. CDR3 residues: CASSWGGPVDTQYF. DNA for the CDR3: TGTGCCAGCAGTTGGGGGGGGCCGGTAGATACGCAGTATTTT.

CDR3 coding DNA: TGTGCCAGCAGTTTCAGGGGTGGCAACGAGCAGTACTTC. This encodes CASSFRGGNEQYF. The chain has TRBV6-6 and TRBJ2-7, with a tentative D call TRBD1 (6 bases). V lost 4 bases, J lost 5 bases, and 12 bases lay in between. The germline V gene encodes CDR1 MNHNY and CDR2 SVGAGI (reference sequence). This CDR3 is 13 amino acids long.

There are many counts of this clonotype. The chain combines TRBV29-1 with TRBJ2-2; 9 bases agree with TRBD1. The CDR3 runs to 14 residues. Germline V gene lookup returns CDR1 SQVTM and CDR2 ANQGSEA. The V and J ends lost 6 bases and 1 base, in that order; junction bases with no gene match: 3. The DNA for the CDR3 is TGCAGCGTCGGGGACAGGGTGAACACCGGGGAGCTGTTTTTT. Its protein is CSVGDRVNTGELFF.

The chain links TRBV7-9 to TRBJ1-1; D perhaps matches TRBD1 (6 bases). V lost 6 bases and J 8 bases, leaving 10 bases between the germline ends. The germline CDR1 and CDR2 sequences are SEHNR and FQNEAQ (reference sequence). This CDR3 is built from 11 residues. CDR3: CASSPGTEAFF. In DNA form, the CDR3 reads TGTGCCAGCAGTCCTGGGACAGAAGCTTTCTTT.

The chain links TRBV7-2 to TRBJ1-6; 10 bases are shared with TRBD1. The germline gives CDR1 SGHTA, CDR2 FQGNSA. Trimming at V came to 6 bases and at J to 8 bases, leaving 4 bases not matched to a gene. The CDR3 runs 14 residues. For the CDR3, the DNA is TGTGCCAGCAGTGAAGGGACAGGGGATTCACCCCTCCACTTT. It is translated as CASSEGTGDSPLHF.

This clonotype has only a few counts. The chain has TRBV7-2 and TRBJ2-7; D unresolved. V lost 1 base and J 2 bases, leaving 18 bases between the germline ends. This CDR3 has 17 amino acids. CDR1 is SGHTA, CDR2 FQGNSA, per germline. The CDR3, as DNA: TGTGCCAGCAGCTTAGGGCCCGCAGGTGACTTTGCCTACGAGCAGTACTTC. Translated: CASSLGPAGDFAYEQYF.

This clonotype came up a few times. The genes are TRBV2 and TRBJ1-1; no firm D call. CDR3 size: 12 residues. The ends were cut back, 7 bases at V and 0 bases at J, with 6 bases in the middle. Germline values: CDR1 SNHLY, CDR2 FYNNEI. The CDR3 region has the DNA TGTGCCAGCATGCCGATGAACACTGAAGCTTTCTTT. This encodes CASMPMNTEAFF.

This sequence joins TRBV7-8 and TRBJ1-1; no clear D gene. From germline, CDR1 is SGHVS and CDR2 FQNEAQ. CDR3 size: 15 residues. Trimming took 5 bases from V and 3 from J, leaving 16 bases between them. In DNA, the CDR3 is TGTGCCAGCAGCCGGGAGGAACCGCTTTACACTGAAGCTTTCTTT. It yields the protein CASSREEPLYTEAFF.

The J gene is TRBJ2-7, the V gene TRBV4-1, with a tentative D call TRBD2 (5 bases). The CDR3 spans 15 residues. Per germline, CDR1 MGHRA and CDR2 YSYEKL. The V end lost 2 bases, the J end lost 1 base, and 12 bases lay between the germline ends. CDR3 in amino acids: CASSQRAGDSYEQYF. DNA for the CDR3: TGCGCCAGCAGCCAAAGGGCCGGGGATTCCTACGAGCAGTACTTC.

Many counts were recorded for this clonotype. This rearrangement joins TRBV6-5 to TRBJ2-7; TRBD1 might be the D (5 bases). The CDR3 is made up of 14 amino acids. Germline V CDR1 and CDR2: MNHEY, SVGAGI. The V gene lost 3 bases and the J gene lost 5 bases, with 14 bases spanning the gap. The CDR3 loop reads CASSYSGQGDEQYF. The CDR3 region has the DNA TGTGCCAGCAGTTATTCCGGCCAGGGTGACGAGCAGTACTTC.

V is TRBV5-8 and J is TRBJ2-5; D perhaps matches TRBD1 (6 bases). Germline V gene sequence: CDR1 SGHTS, CDR2 YDEGEE. V dropped 0 bases and J dropped 5 bases, with 14 bases sitting between them. This CDR3 has 15 residues. CDR3 in amino acids: CASSLDRVQLETQYF. CDR3 DNA: TGTGCCAGCAGCTTGGACAGGGTGCAATTGGAGACCCAGTACTTC.

This clonotype was counted ten times or more. This chain joins TRBV12-3 or TRBV12-4 and TRBJ2-7, with D possibly being TRBD1 or TRBD2 (5 bases each). The V end was cut by 6 bases, the J end by 4 bases, with 31 bases between. CDR3 length: 19 amino acids. CDR3: CASSVHREGPGLSLYEQYV. CDR3 bases: TGTGCCAGCAGCGTACACAGAGAGGGCCCGGGGCTGTCGTTATACGAGCAGTACGTC.

This clonotype was observed at least ten times. The CDR3 loop reads CASSLISGGIESGELFF. CDR3 DNA: TGTGCCAGCAGCTTAATCTCCGGTGGGATTGAGTCCGGGGAGCTGTTTTTT. The chain has TRBV12-3 or TRBV12-4 and TRBJ2-2; D call uncertain. V was pared by 6 bases and J by 6 bases, with 23 bases between. This CDR3 spans 17 amino acids.

This clonotype was counted many times. V is TRBV21-1 and J is TRBJ2-7; whether TRBD1, the table's D call, matches the DNA was not checked. TRBV21-1 is designated a pseudogene. CDR3 size: 17 residues. This CDR3 is CASSTHPWATVVNEQYV. The CDR3 coding sequence is TGTGCCAGCAGCACACACCCATGGGCGACAGTGGTCAACGAGCAGTACGTC.